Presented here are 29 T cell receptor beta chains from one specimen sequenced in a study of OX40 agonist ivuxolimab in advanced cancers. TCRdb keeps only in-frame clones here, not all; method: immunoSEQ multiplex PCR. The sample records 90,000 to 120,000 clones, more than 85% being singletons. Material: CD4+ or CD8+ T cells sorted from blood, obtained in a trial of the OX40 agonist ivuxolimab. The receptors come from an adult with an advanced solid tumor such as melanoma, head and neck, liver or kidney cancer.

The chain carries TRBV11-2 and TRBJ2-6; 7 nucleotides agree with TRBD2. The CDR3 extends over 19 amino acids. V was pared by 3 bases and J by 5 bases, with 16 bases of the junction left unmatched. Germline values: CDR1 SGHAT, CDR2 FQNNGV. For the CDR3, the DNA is TGTGCCAGCAGCTTGTCTCTGCTAGCGGAGGTCTCGCGGGCCAACGTCCTGACTTTC. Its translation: CASSLSLLAEVSRANVLTF.

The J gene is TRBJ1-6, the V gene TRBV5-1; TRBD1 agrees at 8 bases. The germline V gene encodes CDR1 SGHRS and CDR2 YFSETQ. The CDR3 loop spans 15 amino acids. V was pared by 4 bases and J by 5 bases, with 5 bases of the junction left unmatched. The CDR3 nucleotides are TGCGCCAGCAGCCGGCAGGGGGCAGATAATTCACCCCTCCACTTT. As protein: CASSRQGADNSPLHF.

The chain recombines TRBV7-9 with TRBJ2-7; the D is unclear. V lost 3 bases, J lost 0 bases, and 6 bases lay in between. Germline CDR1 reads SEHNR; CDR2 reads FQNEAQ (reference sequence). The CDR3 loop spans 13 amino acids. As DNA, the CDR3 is TGTGCCAGCAGCTTTACGGTCTCCTACGAGCAGTACTTC. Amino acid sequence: CASSFTVSYEQYF. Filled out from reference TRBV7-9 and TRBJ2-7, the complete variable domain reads DTGVSQNPRHKITKRGQNVTFRCDPISEHNRLYWYRQTLGQGPEFLTYFQNEAQLEKSRLLSDRFSAERPKGSFSTLEIQRTEQGDSAMYLCASSFTVSYEQYFGPGTRLTVT.

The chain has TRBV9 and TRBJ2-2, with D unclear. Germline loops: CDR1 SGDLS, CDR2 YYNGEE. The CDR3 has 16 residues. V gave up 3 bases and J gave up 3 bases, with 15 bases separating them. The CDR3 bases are TGTGCCAGCAGCGCGCAGTCAGCCCCGCACACCGGGGAGCTGTTTTTT. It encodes CASSAQSAPHTGELFF.

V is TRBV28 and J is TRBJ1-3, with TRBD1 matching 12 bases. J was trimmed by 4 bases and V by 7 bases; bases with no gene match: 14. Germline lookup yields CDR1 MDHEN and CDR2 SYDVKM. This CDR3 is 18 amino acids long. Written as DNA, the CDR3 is TGTGCCAGCACGCAAGGGACAGGGGGCTTTAATCGAGGAAACACCATATATTTT. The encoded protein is CASTQGTGGFNRGNTIYF.

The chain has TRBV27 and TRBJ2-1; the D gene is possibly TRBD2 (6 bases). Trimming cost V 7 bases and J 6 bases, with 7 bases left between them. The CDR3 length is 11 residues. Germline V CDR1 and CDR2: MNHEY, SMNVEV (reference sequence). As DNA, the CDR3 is TGTGCCAGCAACGGGGGCAATGAGCAGTTCTTC. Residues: CASNGGNEQFF.

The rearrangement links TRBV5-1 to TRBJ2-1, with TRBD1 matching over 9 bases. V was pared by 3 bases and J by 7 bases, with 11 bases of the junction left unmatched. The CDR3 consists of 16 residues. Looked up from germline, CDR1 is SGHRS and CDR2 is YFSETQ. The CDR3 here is CASSSGQGMVPNEQFF. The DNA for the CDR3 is TGCGCCAGCAGCTCGGGACAGGGAATGGTACCGAATGAGCAGTTCTTC. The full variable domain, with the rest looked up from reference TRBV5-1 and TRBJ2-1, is KAGVTQTPRYLIKTRGQQVTLSCSPISGHRSVSWYQQTPGQGLQFLFEYFSETQRNKGNFPGRFSGRQFSNSRSEMNVSTLELGDSALYLCASSSGQGMVPNEQFFGPGTRLTVL.

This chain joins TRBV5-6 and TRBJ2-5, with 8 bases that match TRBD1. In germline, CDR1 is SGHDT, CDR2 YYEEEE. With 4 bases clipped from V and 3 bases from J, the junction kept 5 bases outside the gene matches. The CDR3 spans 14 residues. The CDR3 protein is CASSPQGAEETQYF. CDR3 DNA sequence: TGTGCCAGCAGCCCGCAGGGGGCGGAAGAGACCCAGTACTTC.

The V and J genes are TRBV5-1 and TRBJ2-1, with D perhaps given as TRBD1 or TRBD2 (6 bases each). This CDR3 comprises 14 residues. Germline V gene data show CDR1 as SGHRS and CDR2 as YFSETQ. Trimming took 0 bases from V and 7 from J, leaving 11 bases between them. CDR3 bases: TGCGCCAGCAGCTTGGCCGGGGGCTGGAATGAGCAGTTCTTC. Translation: CASSLAGGWNEQFF.

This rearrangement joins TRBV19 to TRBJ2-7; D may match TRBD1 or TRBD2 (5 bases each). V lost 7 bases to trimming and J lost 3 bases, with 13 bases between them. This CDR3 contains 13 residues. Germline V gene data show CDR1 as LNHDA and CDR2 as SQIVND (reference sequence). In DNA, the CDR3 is TGTGCCAGTACTTGGGGACGGGACTACGAGCAGTACTTC. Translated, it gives CASTWGRDYEQYF.

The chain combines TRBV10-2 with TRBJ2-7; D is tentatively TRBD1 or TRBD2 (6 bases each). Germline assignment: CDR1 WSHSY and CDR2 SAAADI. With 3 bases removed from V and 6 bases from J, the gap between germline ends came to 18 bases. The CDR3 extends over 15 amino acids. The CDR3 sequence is CASSELVAQGGEQYF. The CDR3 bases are TGCGCCAGCAGTGAATTAGTCGCACAGGGAGGCGAGCAGTACTTC.

In DNA, the CDR3 is TGTGCCAGCAGCTTGTCGTACAGGGGGCCCACTGAAGCTTTCTTT. It yields the protein CASSLSYRGPTEAFF. The genes are TRBV5-4 and TRBJ1-1, with 9 bases lining up with TRBD1. CDR3 size: 15 residues. V shed 1 base, J shed 4 bases, and the junction held 5 bases outside the gene matches. Germline CDR1 and CDR2: SGHNT and YYREEE (reference sequence).

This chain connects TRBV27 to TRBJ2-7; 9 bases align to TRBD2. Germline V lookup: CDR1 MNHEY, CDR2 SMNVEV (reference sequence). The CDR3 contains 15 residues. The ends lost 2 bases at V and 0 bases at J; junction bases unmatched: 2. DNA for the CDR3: TGTGCCAGCAGTTTACTAGCGGGGAGCTCCTACGAGCAGTACTTC. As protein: CASSLLAGSSYEQYF.

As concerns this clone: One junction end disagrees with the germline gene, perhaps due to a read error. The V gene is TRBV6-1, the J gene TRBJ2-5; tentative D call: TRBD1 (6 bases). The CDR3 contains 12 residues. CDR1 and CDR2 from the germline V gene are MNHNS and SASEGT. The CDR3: CACRDTQETQYF. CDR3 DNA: TGTGCCTGCAGGGACACCCAAGAGACCCAGTACTTC.

This chain's CDR3 is CATRKQGALGDTQYF. Written as DNA, the CDR3 is TGTGCCACACGAAAACAGGGGGCATTAGGAGATACGCAGTATTTT. The chain joins TRBV19 to TRBJ2-3; TRBD1 matches 9 bases. V lost 10 bases to trimming and J lost 5 bases; unmatched junction nucleotides: 13. Germline-derived CDR1 and CDR2 are LNHDA and SQIVND (reference sequence). This CDR3 comprises 15 residues.

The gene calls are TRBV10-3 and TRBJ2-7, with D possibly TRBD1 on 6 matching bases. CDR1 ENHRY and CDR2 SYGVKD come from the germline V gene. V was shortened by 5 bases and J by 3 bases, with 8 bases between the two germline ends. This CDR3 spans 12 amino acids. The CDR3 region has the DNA TGTGCCATCAGTTTACAGGGCTACGAGCAGTACTTC. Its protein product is CAISLQGYEQYF.

CDR3 DNA: TGCGCCAGCACCCCCCAGGGTGGTGGCACTGAAGCTTTCTTT. It specifies CASTPQGGGTEAFF. The V and J genes are TRBV5-1 and TRBJ1-1; weak D call: TRBD1 (5 bases). The CDR3 is 14 residues long. The germline gives CDR1 SGHRS, CDR2 YFSETQ. Trimming stripped 6 bases from V and 4 bases from J, with 16 bases between.

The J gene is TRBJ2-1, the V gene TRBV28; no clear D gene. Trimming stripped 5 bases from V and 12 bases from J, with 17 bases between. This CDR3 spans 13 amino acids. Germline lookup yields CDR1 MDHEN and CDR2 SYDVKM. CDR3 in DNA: TGTGCCAGCAGTCCCCCGGCCGGGTACTCGCAGTTCTTC. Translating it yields CASSPPAGYSQFF.

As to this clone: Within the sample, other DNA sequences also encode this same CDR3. Written as DNA, the CDR3 is TGTGCCAGCAGTTCCGGACAGGGGGACACTGAAGCTTTCTTT. Translating gives CASSSGQGDTEAFF. The chain links TRBV28 to TRBJ1-1; TRBD1 matches at 10 bases. Germline V gene sequence: CDR1 MDHEN, CDR2 SYDVKM. V lost 4 bases and J lost 3; bases outside the gene matches: 2. The CDR3 contains 14 residues.

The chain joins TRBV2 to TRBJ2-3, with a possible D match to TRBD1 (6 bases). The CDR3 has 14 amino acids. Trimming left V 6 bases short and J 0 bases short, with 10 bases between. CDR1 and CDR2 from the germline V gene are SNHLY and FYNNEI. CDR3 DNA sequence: TGTGCCAGCAGGGACAGCGACAGCACAGATACGCAGTATTTT. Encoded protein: CASRDSDSTDTQYF.

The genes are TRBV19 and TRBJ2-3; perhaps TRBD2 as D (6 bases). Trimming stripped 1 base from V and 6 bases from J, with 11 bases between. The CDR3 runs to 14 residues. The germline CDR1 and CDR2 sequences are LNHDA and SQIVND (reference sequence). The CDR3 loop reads CASSIVGGGDTQYF. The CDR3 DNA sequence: TGTGCCAGTAGTATAGTGGGAGGAGGGGATACGCAGTATTTT.

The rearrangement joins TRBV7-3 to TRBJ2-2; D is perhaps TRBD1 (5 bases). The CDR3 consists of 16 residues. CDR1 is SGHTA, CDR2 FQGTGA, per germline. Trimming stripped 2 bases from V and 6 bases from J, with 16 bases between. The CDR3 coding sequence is TGTGCCAGCAGCTTAGTGGGGCAGGGTGATTCCGGGGAGCTGTTTTTT. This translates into CASSLVGQGDSGELFF. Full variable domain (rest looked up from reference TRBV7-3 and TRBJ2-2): GAGVSQTPSNKVTEKGKYVELRCDPISGHTALYWYRQSLGQGPEFLIYFQGTGAADDSGLPNDRFFAVRPEGSVSTLKIQRTERGDSAVYLCASSLVGQGDSGELFFGEGSRLTVL.

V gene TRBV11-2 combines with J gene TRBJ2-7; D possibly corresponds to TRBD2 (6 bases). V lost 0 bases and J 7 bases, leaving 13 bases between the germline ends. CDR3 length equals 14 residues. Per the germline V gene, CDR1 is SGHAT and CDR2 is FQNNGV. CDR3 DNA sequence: TGTGCCAGCAGCTTAGAGGGGGGTCATGGAGAGCAGTACTTC. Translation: CASSLEGGHGEQYF. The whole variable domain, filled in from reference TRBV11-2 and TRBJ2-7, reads EAGVAQSPRYKIIEKRQSVAFWCNPISGHATLYWYQQILGQGPKLLIQFQNNGVVDDSQLPKDRFSAERLKGVDSTLKIQPAKLEDSAVYLCASSLEGGHGEQYFGPGTRLTVT.

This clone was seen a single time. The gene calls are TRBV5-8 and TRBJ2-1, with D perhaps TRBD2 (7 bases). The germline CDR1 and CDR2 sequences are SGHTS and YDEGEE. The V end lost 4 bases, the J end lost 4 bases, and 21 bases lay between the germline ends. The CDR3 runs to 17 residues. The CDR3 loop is CASSGGGSGTFYNEQFF. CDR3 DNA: TGTGCCAGCAGCGGGGGCGGGAGCGGGACCTTTTACAATGAGCAGTTCTTC.

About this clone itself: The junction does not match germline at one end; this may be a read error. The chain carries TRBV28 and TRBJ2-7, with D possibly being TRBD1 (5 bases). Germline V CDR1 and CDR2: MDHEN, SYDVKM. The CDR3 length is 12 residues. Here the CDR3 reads CASKDNTYEQHF. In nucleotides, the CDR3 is TGTGCCAGCAAGGACAATACCTACGAGCAGCACTTC.

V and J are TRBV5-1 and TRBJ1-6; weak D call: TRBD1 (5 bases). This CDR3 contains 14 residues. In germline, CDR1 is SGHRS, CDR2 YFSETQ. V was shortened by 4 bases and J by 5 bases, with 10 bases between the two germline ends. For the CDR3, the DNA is TGCGCCAGCAGCCCGGGACCGAATAATTCACCCCTCCACTTT. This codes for CASSPGPNNSPLHF.

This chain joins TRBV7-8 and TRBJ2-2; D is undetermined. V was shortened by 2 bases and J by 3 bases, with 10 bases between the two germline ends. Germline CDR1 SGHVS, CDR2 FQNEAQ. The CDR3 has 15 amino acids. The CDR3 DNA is TGTGCCAGCAGCTTAATGTCCAGCTACACCGGGGAGCTGTTTTTT. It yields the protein CASSLMSSYTGELFF.

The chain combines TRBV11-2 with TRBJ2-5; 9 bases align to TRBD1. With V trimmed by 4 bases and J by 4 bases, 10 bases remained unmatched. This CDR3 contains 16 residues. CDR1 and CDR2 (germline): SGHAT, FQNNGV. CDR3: CASSSSIRTGAETQYF. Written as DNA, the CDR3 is TGTGCCAGCAGCTCCTCAATTAGGACAGGGGCAGAGACCCAGTACTTC.

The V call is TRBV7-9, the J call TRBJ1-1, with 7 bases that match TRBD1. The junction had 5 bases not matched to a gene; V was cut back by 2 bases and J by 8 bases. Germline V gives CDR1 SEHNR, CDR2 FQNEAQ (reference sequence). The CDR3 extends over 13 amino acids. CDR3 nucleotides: TGTGCCAGCAGCTTATCCCAAGGGGGCGAAGCTTTCTTT. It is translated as CASSLSQGGEAFF. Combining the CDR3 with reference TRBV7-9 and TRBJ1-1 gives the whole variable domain DTGVSQNPRHKITKRGQNVTFRCDPISEHNRLYWYRQTLGQGPEFLTYFQNEAQLEKSRLLSDRFSAERPKGSFSTLEIQRTEQGDSAMYLCASSLSQGGEAFFGQGTRLTVV.